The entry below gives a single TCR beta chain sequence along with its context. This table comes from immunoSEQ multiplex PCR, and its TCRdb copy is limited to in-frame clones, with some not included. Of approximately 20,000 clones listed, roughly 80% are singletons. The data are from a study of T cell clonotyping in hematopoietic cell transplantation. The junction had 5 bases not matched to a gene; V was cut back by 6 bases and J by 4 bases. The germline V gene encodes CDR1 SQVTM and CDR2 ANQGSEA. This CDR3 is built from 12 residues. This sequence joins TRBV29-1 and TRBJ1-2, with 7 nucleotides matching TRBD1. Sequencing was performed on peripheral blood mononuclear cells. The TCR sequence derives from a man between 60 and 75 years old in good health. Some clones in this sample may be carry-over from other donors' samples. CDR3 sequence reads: CSVQQGSYGYTF. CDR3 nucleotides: TGCAGCGTACAACAGGGGAGCTATGGCTACACCTTC.